Below are 2 T cell receptor beta chains sequenced from a single sample in a study of sequential checkpoint blockade in melanoma. Assay used: immunoSEQ multiplex PCR; TCRdb lists only in-frame clones, some missing. This table has 5,000 or so clones, roughly 24% appearing once. Treatment reported: randomized to nivolumab then ipilimumab (arm A) or the reverse (arm B). Material: tumor tissue (inferred from file names), obtained from a patient given nivolumab and ipilimumab in sequence. The origin of the receptors is a human donor with melanoma.

This clone occurred a few times. V usage is TRBV6-8 and J usage is TRBJ1-2; 9 bases agree with TRBD1. This CDR3 region has 15 residues. Germline CDR1 MNHGY, CDR2 SAAAGT. The V segment lost 4 bases and the J segment 4 bases; nucleotides outside the gene matches: 7. CDR3 residues: CASSFTGGRSYGYTF. In nucleotides, the CDR3 is TGTGCCAGCAGTTTCACAGGGGGCCGGAGCTATGGCTACACCTTC.

The chain links TRBV19 to TRBJ2-2, with 11 bases identical to TRBD2. Germline loops: CDR1 LNHDA, CDR2 SQIVND (reference sequence). J lost 6 bases, V lost 1 base, and 1 base had no gene match. The CDR3 has 15 residues. The CDR3 protein is CASSIGTSGSGELFF. CDR3 bases: TGTGCCAGTAGTATAGGGACTAGCGGGTCCGGGGAGCTGTTTTTT.